These 27 T cell receptor beta chains originate from one sample sequenced in a study of blood T cell repertoires in COVID-19. Only in-frame clones appear in the TCRdb table, and some are missing; sequencing was by immunoSEQ multiplex PCR. This sample has fewer than 250,000 clones, with approximately 86% found just once. Sequences were obtained from peripheral blood. These receptors were taken from a man aged 35-49 years with acute or convalescent COVID-19.

V gene TRBV7-8 combines with J gene TRBJ1-5; D is unclear. Trimming left V 5 bases short and J 0 bases short, with 20 bases between. Germline V lookup: CDR1 SGHVS, CDR2 FQNEAQ. The CDR3 length is 18 residues. The CDR3 region has the DNA TGTGCCAGCAGCCCAGAGGGTCTAAGGGCCGTTAGCAATCAGCCCCAGCATTTT. Translated, it gives CASSPEGLRAVSNQPQHF.

The chain links TRBV14 to TRBJ2-7, with 8 bases aligning to TRBD2. The germline gives CDR1 SGHDN, CDR2 FVKESK. The CDR3 is 14 amino acids. The V and J ends lost 6 bases and 5 bases, in that order; junction bases with no gene match: 9. CDR3 sequence reads: CASSPLAGTNEQYF. In DNA, the CDR3 is TGTGCCAGCAGTCCTTTAGCGGGAACGAACGAGCAGTACTTC.

The gene calls are TRBV24-1 and TRBJ2-2; no reliable D call. The CDR3 has 14 residues. V was pared by 2 bases and J by 0 bases, with 3 bases between. CDR1 KGHDR and CDR2 SFDVKD come from the germline V gene. CDR3 in amino acids: CATSDSANTGELFF. The CDR3 bases are TGTGCCACCAGTGATTCTGCGAACACCGGGGAGCTGTTTTTT.

The V and J genes are TRBV27 and TRBJ2-7, with D perhaps TRBD1 (5 bases). With 5 bases removed from V and 3 bases from J, the gap between germline ends came to 11 bases. The CDR3 is 13 residues long. Germline CDR1 and CDR2: MNHEY and SMNVEV (reference sequence). The CDR3 nucleotides are TGTGCCAGCAGTCAAACCGACAGCTACGAGCAGTACTTC. Translating it yields CASSQTDSYEQYF.

V is TRBV7-3 and J is TRBJ1-6; 7 positions match TRBD1. Germline V gene lookup returns CDR1 SGHTA and CDR2 FQGTGA. This CDR3 has 15 residues. V was clipped by 5 bases and J by 3 bases; unmatched bases: 4. The CDR3 DNA sequence: TGTGCCAGCAGCCGCGACAGGGACTATAATTCACCCCTCCACTTT. Protein sequence: CASSRDRDYNSPLHF.

The rearrangement links TRBV19 to TRBJ2-1; weak D call: TRBD1 (6 bases). Germline CDR1 LNHDA, CDR2 SQIVND (reference sequence). V lost 1 base to trimming and J lost 0 bases, with 13 bases between them. The CDR3 spans 17 residues. The CDR3: CASSIVTGLSSYNEQFF. CDR3 nucleotide sequence: TGTGCCAGTAGTATAGTCACAGGGTTAAGCTCCTACAATGAGCAGTTCTTC.

This chain links TRBV9 with TRBJ2-3; D not certain. V was trimmed by 0 bases and J by 0 bases, leaving 11 bases between them. The germline gives CDR1 SGDLS, CDR2 YYNGEE. This CDR3 spans 16 amino acids. CDR3: CASSVVHGRSTDTQYF. The CDR3 DNA sequence: TGTGCCAGCAGCGTAGTTCATGGCAGGAGCACAGATACGCAGTATTTT. The full variable domain, its missing parts supplied by reference TRBV9 and TRBJ2-3, is DSGVTQTPKHLITATGQRVTLRCSPRSGDLSVYWYQQSLDQGLQFLIQYYNGEERAKGNILERFSAQQFPDLHSELNLSSLELGDSALYFCASSVVHGRSTDTQYFGPGTRLTVL.

The chain joins TRBV5-1 to TRBJ2-3; a possible D gene is TRBD1 (6 bases). V lost 0 bases, J lost 9 bases, and 8 bases lay in between. Germline values: CDR1 SGHRS, CDR2 YFSETQ. This CDR3 has 12 amino acids. CDR3 protein: CASSLVGATQYF. DNA of the CDR3: TGCGCCAGCAGCTTGGTGGGGGCCACGCAGTATTTT.

This chain links TRBV28 with TRBJ1-2; D call uncertain. CDR1 is MDHEN and CDR2 is SYDVKM in the germline V gene. V gave up 4 bases and J gave up 4 bases, with 10 bases separating them. The CDR3 is 13 amino acids. CDR3 bases: TGTGCCAGCAGTTCGGGGATAGGCTATGGCTACACCTTC. As protein: CASSSGIGYGYTF.

The V gene is TRBV21-1, the J gene TRBJ2-3; the table gives TRBD1 as D, unverified against the DNA. TRBV21-1 is a pseudogene locus. CDR3 length equals 16 residues. CDR3 in DNA: TGTGCCAGCAGCACAACTACAGGGGGAGAGACAGATACGCAGTATTTT. Residues: CASSTTTGGETDTQYF.

The chain carries TRBV11-2 and TRBJ1-3; D uncertain. Between the trimmed V and J ends, which lost 2 bases and 7 bases, there was a span of 15 bases. This CDR3 is built from 15 residues. Per the germline V gene, CDR1 is SGHAT and CDR2 is FQNNGV. CDR3 sequence reads: CASSLPANYPNTIYF. CDR3 in DNA: TGTGCCAGCAGCTTACCCGCGAACTACCCGAACACCATATATTTT.

This chain links TRBV6-5 with TRBJ2-1; 11 nucleotides agree with TRBD2. The length of the CDR3 is 14 residues. The V gene's germline CDR1 is MNHEY and CDR2 SVGAGI. V dropped 6 bases and J dropped 8; count of bases not matched to a gene: 6. CDR3 in DNA: TGTGCCAGCAGCCTAGCGGGGGGCGGGGATGAGCAGTTCTTC. Encoded protein: CASSLAGGGDEQFF.

V gene TRBV27 combines with J gene TRBJ2-6; no definite D call. This CDR3 region has 14 residues. Trimming pared 8 bases from V and 1 base from J, leaving 9 bases between. Germline CDR1 reads MNHEY; CDR2 reads SMNVEV (reference sequence). The CDR3 protein is CASYGLSGANVLTF. For the CDR3, the DNA is TGTGCCAGCTACGGTTTGTCTGGGGCCAACGTCCTGACTTTC.

The J gene is TRBJ2-7, the V gene TRBV9, with TRBD1 identical over 9 bases. Germline V gene sequence: CDR1 SGDLS, CDR2 YYNGEE. This CDR3 spans 15 amino acids. After removal of 4 bases from V and 4 bases from J, the junction contained 9 bases not matched to a gene. CDR3 nucleotides: TGTGCCAGCAGCCTCCAGGGGACAGGGATTTACGAGCAGTACTTC. It codes for CASSLQGTGIYEQYF.

J is TRBJ2-7 and V is TRBV3-1 (or the pseudogene TRBV3-2); D perhaps matches TRBD2 (5 bases). Germline CDR1 is LGHDT and CDR2 is YNNKEL (reference sequence). V shed 3 bases and J shed 0 bases, with 12 bases lying between them. The CDR3 loop spans 15 amino acids. CDR3: CASSHSSVNSYEQYF. For the CDR3, the DNA is TGTGCCAGCAGCCACAGTAGCGTCAACTCCTACGAGCAGTACTTC.

The chain combines TRBV30 with TRBJ1-3; D unclear. From germline, CDR1 is GTSNPN and CDR2 SVGIG (reference sequence). CDR3 length: 12 amino acids. Trimming left V 4 bases short and J 1 base short, with 5 bases between. CDR3: CAWKASGNTIYF. In DNA, the CDR3 is TGTGCCTGGAAAGCTTCTGGAAACACCATATATTTT.

This chain connects TRBV3-1 (or the pseudogene TRBV3-2) to TRBJ2-4; D remains unclear. Germline CDR1 and CDR2: LGHDT and YNNKEL (reference sequence). This CDR3 region has 16 residues. Trimming cost V 0 bases and J 0 bases, with 9 bases left between them. CDR3 loop: CASSQDPSVAKNIQYF. In DNA form, the CDR3 reads TGTGCCAGCAGCCAAGATCCCAGCGTAGCCAAAAACATTCAGTACTTC.

The chain employs TRBV29-1 and TRBJ2-1; the match to TRBD2 covers 12 bases. The CDR3 is 18 amino acids. Per germline, CDR1 SQVTM and CDR2 ANQGSEA. V was pared by 2 bases and J by 0 bases, with 8 bases of the junction left unmatched. The CDR3 here is CSVESRGLAGTSYNEQFF. The DNA of the CDR3 is TGCAGCGTTGAATCGAGAGGACTAGCGGGGACCTCCTACAATGAGCAGTTCTTC.

This chain connects TRBV4-1 to TRBJ2-2, with 8 bases identical to TRBD1. V gave up 5 bases and J gave up 3 bases; unmatched junction bases: 2. Germline loops: CDR1 MGHRA, CDR2 YSYEKL. The length of the CDR3 is 14 residues. The CDR3 DNA reads TGCGCCAGCAGCGGACAGGGATACACCGGGGAGCTGTTTTTT. Protein sequence: CASSGQGYTGELFF.

The chain couples TRBV28 to TRBJ2-7, with 14 positions matching TRBD2. The CDR3 runs 18 residues. V trimming: 4 bases; J trimming: 4 bases; junction bases outside the gene matches: 12. Germline CDR1 MDHEN, CDR2 SYDVKM. CDR3 bases: TGTGCCAGCAGTTCGGGACTAGCGGGAGAACCCCCCATTTACGAGCAGTACTTC. Residues: CASSSGLAGEPPIYEQYF.

The rearrangement joins TRBV5-1 to TRBJ2-1, with TRBD2 matching 12 bases. V lost 3 bases and J lost 6; bases outside the gene matches: 4. The CDR3 is made up of 15 amino acids. Germline V gene data show CDR1 as SGHRS and CDR2 as YFSETQ. The CDR3 region has the DNA TGCGCCAGCAGCTCTAGCGGGGGGGCCAGCAATGAGCAGTTCTTC. Its protein product is CASSSSGGASNEQFF.

This sequence joins TRBV30 and TRBJ2-7, with 12 bases lining up with TRBD2. Germline lookup yields CDR1 GTSNPN and CDR2 SVGIG (reference sequence). V gave up 5 bases and J gave up 2 bases; unmatched junction bases: 7. CDR3 length: 15 amino acids. In DNA form, the CDR3 reads TGTGCCTGGGGGGGACTAGCGGGTGCTCCCTACGAGCAGTACTTC. Its protein product is CAWGGLAGAPYEQYF.

This clone was counted only a few times. The CDR3 sequence: CASSPNGQGSYGYTF. The CDR3 DNA reads TGCGCCAGCAGCCCCAACGGACAGGGAAGCTATGGCTACACCTTC. The V and J genes are TRBV4-3 and TRBJ1-2; 8 positions match TRBD1. The CDR3 sequence is 15 residues long. V gave up 4 bases and J gave up 4 bases; unmatched junction bases: 8. Germline V gene sequence: CDR1 LGHNA, CDR2 YSLEER.

J is TRBJ2-1 and V is TRBV5-1; 7 bases align to TRBD2. This CDR3 is built from 15 residues. Trimming removed 4 bases from V and 8 bases from J; junction bases left unmatched: 12. CDR1 is SGHRS and CDR2 is YFSETQ in the germline V gene. CDR3 sequence reads: CASSAPTVGGDEQFF. In DNA, the CDR3 is TGCGCCAGCAGCGCACCGACTGTGGGAGGGGATGAGCAGTTCTTC.

The rearrangement uses TRBV12-3 or TRBV12-4 and TRBJ2-7, with D maybe TRBD2 (5 bases). The CDR3 length is 12 residues. Between the trimmed V and J ends, which lost 3 bases and 6 bases, there was a span of 9 bases. The CDR3 DNA sequence: TGTGCCAGCAGTTTGGCTGCGGGCGAGCAGTACTTC. Its protein product is CASSLAAGEQYF.

The chain has TRBV23-1 and TRBJ2-7; 7 positions agree with TRBD2. TRBV23-1 is sorted into the ORF group, with uncertain function. The CDR3 has 15 amino acids. J was trimmed by 1 base and V by 6 bases; bases with no gene match: 9. The CDR3: CASRGHERDSYEQYF. The CDR3 DNA reads TGCGCCAGCAGGGGGCACGAGCGGGATTCCTACGAGCAGTACTTC.

V gene TRBV27 combines with J gene TRBJ1-2; D not resolved. Trimming removed 5 bases from V and 4 bases from J, with 11 bases in between. Per the germline V gene, CDR1 is MNHEY and CDR2 is SMNVEV (reference sequence). This CDR3 is built from 13 residues. DNA of the CDR3: TGTGCCAGCAGTCCGGCCGAGGGCTATGGCTACACCTTC. Translation: CASSPAEGYGYTF.